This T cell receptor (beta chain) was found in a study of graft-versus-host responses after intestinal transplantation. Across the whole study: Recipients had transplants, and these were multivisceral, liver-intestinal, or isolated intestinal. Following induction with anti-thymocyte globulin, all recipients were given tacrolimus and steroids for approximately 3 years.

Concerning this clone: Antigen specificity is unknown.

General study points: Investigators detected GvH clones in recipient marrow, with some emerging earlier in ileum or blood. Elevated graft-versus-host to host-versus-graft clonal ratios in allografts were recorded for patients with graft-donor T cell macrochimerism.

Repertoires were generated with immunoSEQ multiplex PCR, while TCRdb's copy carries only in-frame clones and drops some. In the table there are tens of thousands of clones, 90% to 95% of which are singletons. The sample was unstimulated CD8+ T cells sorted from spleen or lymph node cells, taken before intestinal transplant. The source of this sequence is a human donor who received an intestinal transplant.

CDR3 DNA: TGTGCCAGCAGCCTGAAAGAGACCCAGTACTTC. Amino acid sequence: CASSLKETQYF. V is TRBV5-6 and J is TRBJ2-5; D not resolved. Per the germline V gene, CDR1 is SGHDT and CDR2 is YYEEEE. Trimming removed 4 bases from V and 3 bases from J, with 4 bases in between. There are 11 residues in the CDR3.